Presented here are 5 T cell receptor beta chains from one specimen sequenced in a study of blood T cell repertoires in COVID-19. Measured with immunoSEQ multiplex PCR; TCRdb has only the in-frame clones, and not every one. The sample comprises 130,000 to 150,000 clones, approximately 80% of which are singletons, and 6.2% rests with the top ten. Sequenced: PBMCs or T cells enriched from blood (not recorded which). Receptors were obtained from a woman in her thirties or forties who had recovered from COVID-19.

This clone was observed a single time. The chain joins TRBV3-1 (or the pseudogene TRBV3-2) to TRBJ1-2; D possibly corresponds to TRBD1 (5 bases). V was trimmed by 1 base and J by 6 bases, leaving 18 bases between them. The CDR3 runs 16 residues. The germline V gene encodes CDR1 LGHDT and CDR2 YNNKEL (reference sequence). Here the CDR3 reads CASSQVFVTGGNGYTF. CDR3 bases: TGTGCCAGCAGCCAAGTCTTCGTCACAGGAGGGAATGGCTACACCTTC.

V and J are TRBV7-8 and TRBJ1-3; 9 bases fit TRBD1. V lost 6 bases and J lost 1; bases outside the gene matches: 10. The CDR3 covers 17 residues. The germline V gene has CDR1 SGHVS and CDR2 FQNEAQ. The CDR3, as DNA: TGTGCCAGCAGTCTAGGGGTCGGGACAGGGTCTGGAAACACCATATATTTT. Amino acids: CASSLGVGTGSGNTIYF.

The chain recombines TRBV10-3 with TRBJ1-4, with TRBD1 matching 7 bases. The J segment lost 3 bases and the V segment lost 2 bases, leaving 6 bases of the junction unmatched. CDR1 and CDR2 (germline): ENHRY, SYGVKD. This CDR3 has 16 amino acids. The CDR3 DNA is TGTGCCATCAGTGAGACAGGGGCCCAGTCTAATGAAAAACTGTTTTTT. Encoded protein: CAISETGAQSNEKLFF.

This rearrangement joins TRBV7-9 to TRBJ1-3; D is uncertain. V gave up 4 bases and J gave up 0 bases, with 10 bases separating them. The germline V gene encodes CDR1 SEHNR and CDR2 FQNEAQ (reference sequence). This CDR3 contains 15 residues. The DNA for the CDR3 is TGTGCCAGCAGCTCTGACACCCACTCTGGAAACACCATATATTTT. This translates into CASSSDTHSGNTIYF.

The chain links TRBV3-1 (or the pseudogene TRBV3-2) to TRBJ1-2, with TRBD1 identical over 7 bases. This CDR3 is 18 amino acids long. Germline CDR1 is LGHDT and CDR2 is YNNKEL (reference sequence). V dropped 1 base and J dropped 0; count of bases not matched to a gene: 11. The CDR3 DNA sequence: TGTGCCAGCAGCCAAGCTTTCGGGGACAGCGTACCTAACTATGGCTACACCTTC. Protein product: CASSQAFGDSVPNYGYTF.